This T cell receptor (beta chain) was documented in a study of T cell repertoires in cytomegalovirus infection. TCRdb reprocessed the reads via MiXCR and lists one record per CDR3 protein. This sample yields about 320,000 distinct CDR3 sequences, of which roughly 9.5% are seen a single time; 4.3% belongs to the top ten. Germline V gives CDR1 SGHTA, CDR2 FQGNSA. The CDR3 has 14 amino acids. V lost 6 bases and J 6 bases, leaving 12 bases between the germline ends. V and J are TRBV7-2 and TRBJ1-6; no firm D call. Input material: PBMCs. The TCR comes from a human donor in good health (CMV status not recorded). Some clones in this sample may be carry-over from other donors' samples. CDR3 coding DNA: TGTGCCAGCAGGCCTGGAAAGCTTAATTCACCCCTCCACTTT. It yields the protein CASRPGKLNSPLHF.